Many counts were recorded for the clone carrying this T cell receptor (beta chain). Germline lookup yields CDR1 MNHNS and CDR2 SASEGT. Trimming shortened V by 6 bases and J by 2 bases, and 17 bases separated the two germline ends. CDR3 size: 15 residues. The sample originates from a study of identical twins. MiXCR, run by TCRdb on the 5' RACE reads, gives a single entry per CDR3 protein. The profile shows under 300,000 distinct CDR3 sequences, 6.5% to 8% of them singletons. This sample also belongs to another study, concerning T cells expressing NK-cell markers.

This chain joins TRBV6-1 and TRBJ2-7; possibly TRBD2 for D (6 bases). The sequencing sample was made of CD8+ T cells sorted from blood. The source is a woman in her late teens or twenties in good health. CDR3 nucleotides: TGTGCCAGCAGCTTTATCGGGTCGGGGGCCTACGAGCAGTACTTC. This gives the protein CASSFIGSGAYEQYF.